The next 6 T cell receptor beta chains were all read from a single sample in a study of T cells in Graves' hyperthyroidism and ophthalmopathy. Researchers amplified the TCR beta CDR3 regions from RNA transcripts. A first-round RT-PCR of the TCR CDR3 used the HTBI primer set. TCRdb fed the multiplex PCR reads into MiXCR, producing one record per CDR3 protein. The table records around 700,000 distinct CDR3 sequences, approximately 18% of them present only once. The sequencing input was blood. These receptors all stem from a woman aged 45 to 65 with Graves' hyperthyroidism that later progressed to Graves' ophthalmopathy.

This clonotype was recorded many times. The chain recombines TRBV18 with TRBJ1-6, with 7 bases lining up with TRBD1. The CDR3 is 16 residues long. Trimming cost V 3 bases and J 10 bases; bases outside gene matches: 12. Germline V gene lookup returns CDR1 KGHSH and CDR2 LQKENI. CDR3 residues: CASSPGPPGQQSPLHF. The CDR3 DNA follows: TGTGCCAGCTCACCGGGTCCCCCGGGACAGCAATCACCCCTCCACTTT.

This clonotype was seen at least ten times. The chain has TRBV6-1 and TRBJ2-3; TRBD2 matches 9 bases. V lost 6 bases and J lost 2; bases outside the gene matches: 3. The CDR3 covers 14 residues. CDR1 and CDR2 (germline): MNHNS, SASEGT. The CDR3 sequence is CASRPSGITDTQYF. In DNA, the CDR3 is TGTGCCAGCAGACCTAGCGGGATCACAGATACGCAGTATTTT.

This clonotype was seen more than once but under ten times. V and J are TRBV4-1 and TRBJ2-7; TRBD1 matches at 10 bases. The J segment lost 6 bases and the V segment lost 1 base, leaving 3 bases of the junction unmatched. Per the germline V gene, CDR1 is MGHRA and CDR2 is YSYEKL. CDR3 length: 14 amino acids. The CDR3 loop is CASSQADRGGEQYF. The DNA for the CDR3 is TGCGCCAGCAGCCAAGCGGACAGGGGGGGCGAGCAGTACTTC.

The CDR3 region is CASSLGEGDTQYF. CDR3 coding DNA: TGTGCCAGCAGCTTGGGTGAGGGAGATACGCAGTATTTT. The V gene is TRBV5-8, the J gene TRBJ2-3; TRBD2 is a possible D gene (5 bases). The germline V gene encodes CDR1 SGHTS and CDR2 YDEGEE. The CDR3 has 13 residues. V was clipped by 0 bases and J by 5 bases, with 7 bases between them.

This clonotype was observed at least ten times. This chain uses TRBV5-1 with TRBJ1-1; D is undetermined. There are 11 residues in the CDR3. Germline V CDR1 and CDR2: SGHRS, YFSETQ. The V end lost 6 bases, the J end lost 6 bases, and 9 bases lay between the germline ends. For the CDR3, the DNA is TGCGCCAGCATCATGGGCTCTGAAGCTTTCTTT. Amino acids: CASIMGSEAFF.

In this sample, this clonotype turned up a few times. The chain links TRBV6-1 to TRBJ1-1; D might be TRBD1 (6 bases). From germline, CDR1 is MNHNS and CDR2 SASEGT. The length of the CDR3 is 15 residues. The V gene lost 1 base and the J gene lost 5 bases, with 14 bases spanning the gap. The CDR3 region has the DNA TGTGCCAGCAGTGAAGTGCAGGGGTTCGGAACTGAAGCTTTCTTT. Translation: CASSEVQGFGTEAFF.